These T cell receptor beta chains were read from a single sample in a study of blood T cell repertoires in COVID-19. Repertoires were generated with immunoSEQ multiplex PCR, while TCRdb's copy carries only in-frame clones and drops some. The sample holds around 450,000 clones, more than 85% seen once. What was sequenced was peripheral blood. The source of these receptors is a woman in her thirties with acute or convalescent COVID-19. CDR3s leave out the opening cysteine and the closing phenylalanine or tryptophan. A D gene is named only where the DNA matches it firmly. Not all rows give a size; the values are once, few, many and, for expanded clones, a class.

NA	TRBV6-6	10	NA	TRBJ2-7	ASSYRLDEQY
TRBD2	TRBV9	17	NA	TRBJ2-5	ASVSLAGGMKIQQETQY
NA	TRBV19	13	NA	TRBJ2-1	ASSTGQHPYNEQF
NA	TRBV28	10	NA	TRBJ2-7	ATATRFGEQY
NA	TRBV7-6	12	NA	TRBJ2-2	ASSSEGNTGELF
TRBD1	TRBV5-1	12	NA	TRBJ2-3	ASSLGQGPDTQY
NA	TRBV19	15	NA	TRBJ1-1	ASSIDLTGRVDTEAF
NA	TRBV28	13	NA	TRBJ1-5	ASSLRGQKTQPQH
NA	TRBV28	11	NA	TRBJ2-2	ASSSRGARELF
TRBD1	TRBV24-1	12	NA	TRBJ2-7	ATSSPGQDDEQY
NA	TRBV10-3	12	many	TRBJ1-3	AIRPDRSGNTIY
NA	TRBV12-5	15	NA	TRBJ2-1	ASGLVTIPDRDNEQF
TRBD1	TRBV6-6	13	once	TRBJ2-2	ASRIGTGLAGELF